This TCR beta chain stems from a study of human T cells and chemical hapten exposure. The wider study: Predominantly women, the patients had alopecia areata, totalis or universalis.

General study results and limits: The study found expanded TCRs formed significantly more large CDR3 similarity clusters than controls.

Time point here: patch test 1, 2 weeks after DPC sensitization. Treatment indicated: therapeutic diphenylcyclopropenone sensitization with weekly scalp DPC. Blood draws came first, before each patch test. MiXCR, applied by TCRdb to the RACE reads, yields one record per CDR3 protein. The sample yields 150,000 to 200,000 distinct CDR3 sequences, roughly 15% seen once. V gave up 8 bases and J gave up 0 bases; unmatched junction bases: 13. Germline CDR1 reads SEHNR; CDR2 reads FQNEAQ (reference sequence). This CDR3 is built from 17 residues. Comment on this clonotype: The antigen remains unidentified.

Sequencing was performed on whole blood, taken in connection with sensitization to the hapten diphenylcyclopropenone (DPC). The clonotype was recovered from a woman in her twenties or thirties with alopecia areata. Some clones in this sample may be carry-over from other donors' samples. The chain carries TRBV7-9 and TRBJ1-1; 9 bases line up with TRBD1. CDR3 loop: CASRASQDRGMNTEAFF. CDR3 bases: TGTGCCAGCCGAGCCAGCCAGGACAGGGGAATGAACACTGAAGCTTTCTTT.